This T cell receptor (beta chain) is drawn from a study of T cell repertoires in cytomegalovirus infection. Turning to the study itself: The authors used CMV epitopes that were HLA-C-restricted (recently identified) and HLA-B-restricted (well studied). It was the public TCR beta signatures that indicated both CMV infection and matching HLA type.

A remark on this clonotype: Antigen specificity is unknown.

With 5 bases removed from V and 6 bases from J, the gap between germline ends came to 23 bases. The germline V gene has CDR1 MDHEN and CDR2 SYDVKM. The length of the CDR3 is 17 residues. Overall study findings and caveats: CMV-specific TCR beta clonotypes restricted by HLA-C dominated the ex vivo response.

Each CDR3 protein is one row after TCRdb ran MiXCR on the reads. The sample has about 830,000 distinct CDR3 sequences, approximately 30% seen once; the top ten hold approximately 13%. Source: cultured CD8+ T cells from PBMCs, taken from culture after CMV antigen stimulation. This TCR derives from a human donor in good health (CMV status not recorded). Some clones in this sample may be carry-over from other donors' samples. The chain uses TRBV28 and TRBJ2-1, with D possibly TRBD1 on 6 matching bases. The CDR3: CASSLMRGRGLGNEQFF. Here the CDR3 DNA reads TGTGCCAGCAGTCTAATGAGGGGCAGGGGTTTAGGCAATGAGCAGTTCTTC. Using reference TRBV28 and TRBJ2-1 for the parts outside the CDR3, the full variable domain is DVKVTQSSRYLVKRTGEKVFLECVQDMDHENMFWYRQDPGLGLRLIYFSYDVKMKEKGDIPEGYSVSREKKERFSLILESASTNQTSMYLCASSLMRGRGLGNEQFFGPGTRLTVL.